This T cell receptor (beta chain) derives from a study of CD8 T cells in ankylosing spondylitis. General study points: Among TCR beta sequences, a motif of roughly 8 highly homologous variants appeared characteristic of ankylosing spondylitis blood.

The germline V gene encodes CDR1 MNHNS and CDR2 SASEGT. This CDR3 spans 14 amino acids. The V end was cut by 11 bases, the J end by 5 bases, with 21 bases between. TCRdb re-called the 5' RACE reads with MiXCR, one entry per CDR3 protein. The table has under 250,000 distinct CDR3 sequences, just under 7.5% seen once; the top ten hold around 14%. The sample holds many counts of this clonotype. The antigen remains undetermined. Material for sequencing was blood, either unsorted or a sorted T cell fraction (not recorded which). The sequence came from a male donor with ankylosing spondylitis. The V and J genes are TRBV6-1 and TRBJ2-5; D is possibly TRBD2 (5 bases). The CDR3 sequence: CAGKRGFEDETQYF. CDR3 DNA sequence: TGTGCCGGCAAACGGGGATTTGAGGACGAGACCCAGTACTTC.